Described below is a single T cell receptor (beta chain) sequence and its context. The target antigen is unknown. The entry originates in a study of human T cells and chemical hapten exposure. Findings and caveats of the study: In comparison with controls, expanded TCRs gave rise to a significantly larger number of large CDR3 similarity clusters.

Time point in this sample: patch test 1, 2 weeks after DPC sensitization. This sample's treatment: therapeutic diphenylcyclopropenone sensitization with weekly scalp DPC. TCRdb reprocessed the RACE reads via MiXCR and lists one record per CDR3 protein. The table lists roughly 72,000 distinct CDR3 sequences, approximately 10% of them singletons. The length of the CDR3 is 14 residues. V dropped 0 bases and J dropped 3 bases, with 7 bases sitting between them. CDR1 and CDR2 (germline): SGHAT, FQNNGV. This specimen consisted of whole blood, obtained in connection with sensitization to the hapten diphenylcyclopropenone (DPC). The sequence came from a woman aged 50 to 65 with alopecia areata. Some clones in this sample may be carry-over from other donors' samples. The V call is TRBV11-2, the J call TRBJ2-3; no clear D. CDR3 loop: CASSLDLPTDTQYF. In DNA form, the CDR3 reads TGTGCCAGCAGCTTAGATCTACCGACAGATACGCAGTATTTT.